Described below is a single TCR beta chain sequence and its context. What it binds is unknown. PCR was performed using 60 Vbeta and 13 Jbeta primers. In the original processing: About 9.9 million shared chains were among 80 million or so unique TCR beta chains counted in a later analysis. The data were produced by immunoSEQ multiplex PCR, yet TCRdb's version contains in-frame clones alone and is incomplete. The V and J calls and clone size were taken over from that table, and D and trimming were inferred from the DNA. The table has roughly 120,000 clones, 15% seen once; the top ten hold under 2.5%. V was pared by 4 bases and J by 3 bases, with 13 bases between. The CDR3 runs to 15 residues. Germline V gene lookup returns CDR1 ENHRY and CDR2 SYGVKD. The entry originates in a study of cytomegalovirus exposure and HLA in healthy donors. General study findings and limits: Analyses of presence and absence presupposed an approximately uniform sequencing depth across donors. Later on, an analysis found that several of the most significant clusters appeared to be linked to common viral pathogens, which included parvovirus B19.

This receptor was taken from a young woman in good health and CMV-seronegative. The chain carries TRBV10-3 and TRBJ2-1; tentative D call: TRBD1 (6 bases). Sequenced material: PBMCs. The CDR3 DNA follows: TGTGCCATCAGTGTTACAGGGCAAGGCTACAATGAGCAGTTCTTC. Translation: CAISVTGQGYNEQFF.